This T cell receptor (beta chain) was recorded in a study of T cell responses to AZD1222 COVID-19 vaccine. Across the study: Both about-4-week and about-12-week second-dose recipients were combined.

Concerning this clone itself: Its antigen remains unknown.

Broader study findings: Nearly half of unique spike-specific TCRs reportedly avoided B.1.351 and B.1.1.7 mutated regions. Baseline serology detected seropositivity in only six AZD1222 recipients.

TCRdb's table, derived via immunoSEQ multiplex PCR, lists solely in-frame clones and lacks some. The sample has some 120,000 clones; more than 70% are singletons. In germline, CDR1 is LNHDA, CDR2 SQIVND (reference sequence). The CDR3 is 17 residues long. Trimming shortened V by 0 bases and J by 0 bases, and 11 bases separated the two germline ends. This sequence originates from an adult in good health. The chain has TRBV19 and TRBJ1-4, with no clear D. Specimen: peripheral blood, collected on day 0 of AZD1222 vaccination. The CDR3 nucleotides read TGTGCCAGTAGTATAGATATTAACTTTGCAACTAATGAAAAACTGTTTTTT. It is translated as CASSIDINFATNEKLFF. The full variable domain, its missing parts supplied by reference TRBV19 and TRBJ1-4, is DGGITQSPKYLFRKEGQNVTLSCEQNLNHDAMYWYRQDPGQGLRLIYYSQIVNDFQKGDIAEGYSVSREKKESFPLTVTSAQKNPTAFYLCASSIDINFATNEKLFFGSGTQLSVL.